This TCR beta chain derives from a study of Ad26.COV2.S vaccination and SARS-CoV-2 variants. Study-level information: Participants got Ad26.COV2.S intramuscularly, once or twice 56 days apart.

The study's findings and limits: Once vaccination had occurred, spike-specific CD8+ and CD4+ T cell responses reportedly showed substantial breadth. The TCR breadth and depth analyses may have understated or missed part of the total T cell responses.

Remarks on this clone: As yet, its antigen is unknown.

Measured with immunoSEQ multiplex PCR; TCRdb has only the in-frame clones, and not every one. The sample consists of 430,000 or so clones, roughly 90% of them appearing once. Regarding treatment: around 19 received Ad26.COV2.S at low or high dose, single or two shots; about 5 received placebo; per-sample allocation not given. At day 63 after the first vaccine or placebo injection, samples were drawn. The TCR sequence derives from a person between 18 and 60 years old who received the Ad26.COV2.S COVID-19 vaccine or a placebo. The sequencing here drew on peripheral blood, taken in a trial of Ad26.COV2.S vaccine versus placebo.

The CDR3 protein is CASSTNPLWEAFF. CDR3 coding DNA: TGTGCCAGCAGCACAAACCCCCTCTGGGAAGCTTTCTTT. V is TRBV5-5 and J is TRBJ1-1; D uncertain. This CDR3 is built from 13 residues. V was clipped by 4 bases and J by 8 bases, with 15 bases between them. Germline V gene sequence: CDR1 SGHKS, CDR2 YYEKEE (reference sequence). The full variable domain, in which reference TRBV5-5 and TRBJ1-1 provide the parts outside the CDR3, is DAGVTQSPTHLIKTRGQQVTLRCSPISGHKSVSWYQQVLGQGPQFIFQYYEKEERGRGNFPDRFSARQFPNYSSELNVNALLLGDSALYLCASSTNPLWEAFFGQGTRLTVV.